These T cell receptor beta chains were read from a single sample in a study of cytomegalovirus exposure and HLA in healthy donors. Sequenced by immunoSEQ multiplex PCR; TCRdb stores in-frame clones only, minus some. The sample contains about 180,000 clones, 60% to 80% of which appear only once. Sequences were obtained from PBMCs. Receptors originate from a woman between 45 and 65 years old in good health and CMV-seropositive. Each CDR3 is given with its conserved first and last residue. The D gene is left open where the match is weak. Where a row states a size, it is once, few, many or the class of an expanded clone; other rows omit it.

J | V | size | length | D | CDR3 | DNA
TRBJ1-1 | TRBV5-8 | NA | 15 | NA | CASSPGGGMDTEAFF | TGTGCCAGCAGCCCAGGCGGGGGCATGGATACTGAAGCTTTCTTT
TRBJ2-7 | TRBV7-9 | NA | 15 | TRBD2 | CASSRAGGGSYEQYF | TGTGCCAGCAGCCGAGCGGGGGGAGGATCCTACGAGCAGTACTTC
TRBJ1-1 | TRBV10-3 | NA | 17 | TRBD1 | CAISERTGTLGGTEAFF | TGTGCCATCAGTGAAAGGACAGGAACCCTAGGGGGCACTGAAGCTTTCTTT
TRBJ2-1 | TRBV12-5 | few | 14 | TRBD2 | CASRPGLAYNEQFF | TGTGCTAGTCGACCGGGACTAGCGTACAATGAGCAGTTCTTC
TRBJ1-1 | TRBV2 | NA | 12 | NA | CASSGPDTEAFF | TGTGCCAGCAGTGGCCCAGACACTGAAGCTTTCTTT
TRBJ1-3 | TRBV7-8 | few | 11 | NA | CASSLGNTIYF | TGTGCCAGCAGCCTTGGAAACACCATATATTTT
TRBJ1-2 | TRBV7-9 | NA | 14 | NA | CASSPGSGPYGYTF | TGTGCCAGCAGCCCAGGCAGTGGGCCCTATGGCTACACCTTC
TRBJ1-2 | TRBV6-1 | NA | 14 | TRBD1 | CASSVEQGVYGYTF | TGTGCCAGCAGTGTGGAGCAGGGGGTCTATGGCTACACCTTC
TRBJ1-5 | TRBV5-1 | once | 15 | TRBD1 | CASSSGTGGNQPQHF | TGCGCCAGCAGCTCAGGGACAGGGGGGAATCAGCCCCAGCATTTT
TRBJ2-5 | TRBV2 | NA | 11 | NA | CASSTRETQYF | TGTGCCAGCAGCACTCGGGAGACCCAGTACTTC
TRBJ1-5 | TRBV19 | NA | 14 | TRBD1 | CASSISGGGQPQHF | TGTGCCAGTAGTATTTCAGGGGGCGGTCAGCCCCAGCATTTT
TRBJ1-5 | TRBV5-1 | few | 13 | NA | CASSRDNNQPQHF | TGCGCCAGCAGCCGGGACAACAATCAGCCCCAGCATTTT
TRBJ2-3 | TRBV27 | NA | 14 | NA | CASSNAAHTDTQYF | TGTGCCAGCAGTAATGCGGCCCACACAGATACGCAGTATTTT
TRBJ1-6 | TRBV6-5 | NA | 14 | NA | CASSGQMYNSPLHF | TGTGCCAGCTCCGGACAGATGTATAATTCACCCCTCCACTTT
TRBJ2-7 | TRBV6-1 | NA | 13 | TRBD1 | CASSENRGYEQYF | TGTGCCAGCAGTGAGAACAGGGGGTACGAGCAGTACTTC
TRBJ2-7 | TRBV10-1 | NA | 12 | NA | CANSQGPYEQYF | TGCGCCAACAGTCAGGGTCCCTACGAGCAGTACTTC
TRBJ1-3 | TRBV19 | NA | 15 | TRBD1 | CASSITGTAGNTIYF | TGTGCCAGTAGTATTACCGGGACAGCTGGAAACACCATATATTTT
TRBJ2-1 | TRBV27 | NA | 12 | NA | CASSLYGDEQFF | TGTGCCAGCAGTTTATACGGGGATGAGCAGTTCTTC
TRBJ1-2 | TRBV5-5 | NA | 15 | NA | CASKREAGHLYGYTF | TGTGCCAGCAAGAGGGAGGCAGGACACCTCTATGGCTACACCTTC
TRBJ1-2 | TRBV6-5 | NA | 15 | TRBD1 | CASSVHDRGQGGYTF | TGTGCCAGCAGTGTCCACGACAGGGGGCAAGGGGGCTACACCTTC
TRBJ2-7 | TRBV25-1 | few | 12 | NA | CASSEGQREQYF | TGTGCCAGCAGTGAGGGTCAGCGCGAGCAGTACTTC
TRBJ2-7 | TRBV5-1 | once | 14 | TRBD2 | CASSLGQRGAEQYF | TGCGCCAGCAGCTTAGGTCAGCGGGGGGCCGAGCAGTACTTC
TRBJ1-5 | TRBV6-6 | NA | 16 | NA | CASSYWEGGGNQPQHF | TGTGCCAGCAGTTACTGGGAGGGGGGAGGAAATCAGCCCCAGCATTTT
TRBJ1-2 | TRBV5-6 | NA | 16 | TRBD1 | CASSLVGTGSNYGYTF | TGTGCCAGCAGCTTGGTCGGGACAGGGTCGAACTATGGCTACACCTTC
TRBJ2-5 | TRBV7-9 | NA | 16 | TRBD2 | CASSSTSVWVKETQYF | TGTGCCAGCAGTTCTACTAGCGTTTGGGTAAAAGAGACCCAGTACTTC
TRBJ2-3 | TRBV6-5 | NA | 14 | NA | CASSRRGVTDTQYF | TGTGCCAGCAGTCGCAGGGGAGTCACAGATACGCAGTATTTT
TRBJ2-3 | TRBV6-4 | NA | 14 | NA | CASSLAGGSDTQYF | TGTGCCAGCAGTTTAGCCGGGGGATCGGATACGCAGTATTTT
TRBJ1-2 | TRBV19 | NA | 13 | NA | CASSTYSNYGYTF | TGTGCCAGTAGTACATACAGTAACTATGGCTACACCTTC
TRBJ1-3 | TRBV10-3 | NA | 15 | NA | CAISENSHSGNTIYF | TGTGCCATCAGTGAGAACAGCCACTCTGGAAACACCATATATTTT
TRBJ2-4 | TRBV27 | once | 13 | NA | CASSRTAGNIQYF | TGTGCCAGCAGTAGGACAGCCGGGAACATTCAGTACTTC
TRBJ1-2 | TRBV9 | NA | 14 | TRBD1 | CASSRRTGHYGYTF | TGTGCCAGCAGCCGACGGACAGGACACTATGGCTACACCTTC
TRBJ2-1 | TRBV5-4 | NA | 15 | TRBD1 | CASSLGTVSYNEQFF | TGTGCCAGCAGCCTGGGGACAGTTAGTTACAATGAGCAGTTCTTC
TRBJ2-2 | TRBV6-5 | NA | 12 | TRBD1 | CASSRGTGELFF | TGTGCCAGCAGCAGGGGGACCGGGGAGCTGTTTTTT
TRBJ2-5 | TRBV6-5 | once | 11 | TRBD1 | CASSRQGAAYF | TGTGCCAGCAGTCGCCAGGGGGCGGCGTACTTC
TRBJ2-2 | TRBV7-7 | NA | 15 | TRBD1 | CASSPDRGVTGELFF | TGTGCCAGCAGCCCGGACAGGGGGGTCACCGGGGAGCTGTTTTTT
TRBJ2-7 | TRBV27 | NA | 15 | NA | CASSGGGQLAYEQYF | TGTGCCAGCAGTGGGGGCGGACAGCTTGCCTACGAGCAGTACTTC
TRBJ1-5 | TRBV6-5 | NA | 13 | TRBD1 | CASREGQLEPQHF | TGTGCCAGCAGGGAGGGACAGCTAGAGCCCCAGCATTTT
TRBJ1-2 | TRBV4-1 | NA | 15 | TRBD1 | CASSQTGQGARGYTF | TGCGCCAGCAGCCAAACAGGACAGGGGGCGAGGGGCTACACCTTC
TRBJ1-4 | TRBV6-5 | NA | 14 | NA | CASSDPLANEKLFF | TGTGCCAGCAGTGACCCCCTAGCTAATGAAAAACTGTTTTTT
TRBJ1-2 | TRBV30 | NA | 11 | NA | CAWSLAYGYTF | TGTGCCTGGAGTTTGGCCTATGGCTACACCTTC
TRBJ1-2 | TRBV5-4 | NA | 15 | TRBD1 | CASSSEFGTGYGYTF | TGTGCCAGCAGCTCAGAATTCGGGACAGGGTATGGCTACACCTTC
TRBJ1-5 | TRBV2 | NA | 14 | NA | CASRAGVSNQPQHF | TGTGCCAGCAGAGCAGGGGTTTCCAATCAGCCCCAGCATTTT
TRBJ2-1 | TRBV4-2 | NA | 14 | NA | CASSGGSSYNEQFF | TGTGCCAGCAGCGGGGGGAGCTCCTACAATGAGCAGTTCTTC
TRBJ1-1 | TRBV4-1 | NA | 17 | NA | CASSQGTLIPMNTEAFF | TGCGCCAGCAGCCAGGGGACATTGATCCCAATGAACACTGAAGCTTTCTTT